These T cell receptor beta chains were read from a single sample in a study of blood T cell repertoires in COVID-19. Profiled with immunoSEQ multiplex PCR; TCRdb holds only in-frame clones, not every one. Among 250,000 to 350,000 clones listed, around 85% were seen once. The source material was PBMCs or T cells enriched from blood (not recorded which). These TCRs come from a woman aged 25 to 45 who had recovered from COVID-19. Each CDR3 is given with its conserved first and last residue. D genes are given only for firm matches. Only some rows state a clone size, as once, few, many or a class for expanded clones.

J: TRBJ1-6
D: TRBD1
V: TRBV27
size: -
CDR3: CASTRTGGISPLHF
DNA: TGTGCCAGTACGCGGACAGGGGGCATTTCACCCCTCCACTTT

J: TRBJ2-5
D: TRBD1
V: TRBV5-6
size: -
CDR3: CASSSGTGGFGETQYF
DNA: TGTGCCAGCAGCTCGGGGACAGGGGGCTTCGGGGAGACCCAGTACTTC

J: TRBJ2-1
D: -
V: TRBV28
size: -
CDR3: CASSLAGPYNEQFF
DNA: TGTGCCAGCAGTTTAGCGGGCCCCTACAATGAGCAGTTCTTC

J: TRBJ1-2
D: -
V: TRBV6-5
size: -
CDR3: CASGIGRTYGYTF
DNA: TGTGCCAGCGGAATCGGACGGACTTATGGCTACACCTTC

J: TRBJ1-2
D: -
V: TRBV6-5
size: -
CDR3: CASSYYLGQGGYTF
DNA: TGTGCCAGCAGTTACTATCTGGGCCAGGGGGGCTACACCTTC

J: TRBJ2-5
D: TRBD1
V: TRBV28
size: -
CDR3: CASSLFTGGETQYF
DNA: TGTGCCAGCAGTTTATTTACAGGGGGCGAGACCCAGTACTTC

J: TRBJ1-1
D: -
V: TRBV19
size: -
CDR3: CASSRTTGSGEAFF
DNA: TGTGCCAGTAGTAGAACGACAGGTTCGGGTGAAGCTTTCTTT

J: TRBJ2-1
D: TRBD2
V: TRBV10-3
size: -
CDR3: CAISESGGSRNEQFF
DNA: TGTGCCATCAGTGAGTCTGGCGGGAGTAGGAATGAGCAGTTCTTC

J: TRBJ1-1
D: -
V: TRBV30
size: once
CDR3: CAWSLQADTEAFF
DNA: TGTGCCTGGAGTCTACAGGCGGACACTGAAGCTTTCTTT

J: TRBJ2-6
D: -
V: TRBV7-9
size: -
CDR3: CASSFGGGVAGANVLTF
DNA: TGTGCCAGCAGCTTTGGAGGAGGGGTAGCTGGGGCCAACGTCCTGACTTTC

J: TRBJ1-3
D: TRBD1
V: TRBV28
size: few
CDR3: CASSFPSPHRGGFGNTIYF
DNA: TGTGCCAGCAGTTTTCCCTCCCCCCACAGGGGAGGATTTGGAAACACCATATATTTT

J: TRBJ2-1
D: TRBD2
V: TRBV2
size: -
CDR3: CASSGSLAGTPVGEQFF
DNA: TGTGCCAGCAGCGGGTCGCTAGCGGGCACCCCCGTAGGTGAGCAGTTCTTC

J: TRBJ2-7
D: -
V: TRBV11-2
size: -
CDR3: CASSLPITQGRGSYEQYF
DNA: TGTGCCAGCAGCCTGCCGATTACTCAGGGGCGAGGGTCCTACGAGCAGTACTTC

J: TRBJ2-1
D: TRBD2
V: TRBV11-2
size: few
CDR3: CASSFITPSGGNEQFF
DNA: TGTGCCAGCAGCTTTATAACGCCTAGCGGGGGAAATGAGCAGTTCTTC

J: TRBJ1-5
D: -
V: TRBV18
size: -
CDR3: CASSPPSGRAAQPQHF
DNA: TGTGCCAGCTCACCACCATCCGGGAGGGCAGCTCAGCCCCAGCATTTT

J: TRBJ2-1
D: TRBD2
V: TRBV4-2
size: -
CDR3: CASSTTASGLTGHEQFF
DNA: TGTGCCAGCAGCACGACGGCTAGCGGCCTCACCGGACATGAGCAGTTCTTC

J: TRBJ2-1
D: TRBD2
V: TRBV7-8
size: -
CDR3: CASSSSLAGVYNEQFF
DNA: TGTGCCAGCAGCTCTTCACTAGCGGGGGTCTACAATGAGCAGTTCTTC

J: TRBJ2-7
D: -
V: TRBV25-1
size: few
CDR3: CASSDRGDYEQYF
DNA: TGTGCCAGCAGTGACAGGGGCGACTACGAGCAGTACTTC

J: TRBJ2-1
D: TRBD1
V: TRBV28
size: once
CDR3: CASSLGQDNEQFF
DNA: TGTGCCAGCAGTTTAGGACAGGACAATGAGCAGTTCTTC

J: TRBJ2-1
D: -
V: TRBV5-6
size: -
CDR3: CASSLAIGAAGGQFF
DNA: TGTGCCAGCAGCTTGGCCATTGGGGCAGCGGGTGGGCAGTTCTTC

J: TRBJ1-5
D: TRBD1
V: TRBV28
size: -
CDR3: CASRRGHGNQPQHF
DNA: TGTGCCAGCAGAAGGGGGCATGGCAATCAGCCCCAGCATTTT

J: TRBJ2-1
D: TRBD2
V: TRBV9
size: once
CDR3: CASSVFREGSRIEQFF
DNA: TGTGCCAGCAGCGTATTCCGGGAGGGCAGTAGGATTGAGCAGTTCTTC

J: TRBJ2-1
D: TRBD1
V: TRBV6-5
size: few
CDR3: CASSRNRGDNEQFF
DNA: TGTGCCAGCAGTAGAAACAGGGGGGACAATGAGCAGTTCTTC

J: TRBJ1-4
D: TRBD1
V: TRBV14
size: -
CDR3: CASSLWTGGGPGEKLFF
DNA: TGTGCCAGCAGCCTCTGGACAGGGGGCGGCCCAGGTGAAAAACTGTTTTTT

J: TRBJ1-3
D: -
V: TRBV4-2
size: -
CDR3: CASSQDASGHLTSGNTIYF
DNA: TGTGCCAGCAGCCAAGATGCCTCGGGACATCTGACCTCTGGAAACACCATATATTTT

J: TRBJ1-6
D: -
V: TRBV5-5
size: few
CDR3: CASSLTGYSPLHF
DNA: TGTGCCAGCAGCTTGACAGGGTATTCACCCCTCCACTTT

J: TRBJ2-2
D: TRBD2
V: TRBV7-8
size: -
CDR3: CASSPSSASGLRTGELFF
DNA: TGTGCCAGCAGCCCGAGTTCGGCTAGCGGGTTAAGGACCGGGGAGCTGTTTTTT

J: TRBJ2-3
D: -
V: TRBV5-4
size: -
CDR3: CASSLLVESDTQYF
DNA: TGTGCCAGCAGCTTGTTGGTAGAATCAGATACGCAGTATTTT

J: TRBJ2-1
D: TRBD2
V: TRBV16
size: -
CDR3: CASTSPGTSGHNEQFF
DNA: TGTGCCAGCACCTCTCCCGGGACTAGCGGACACAATGAGCAGTTCTTC